This T cell receptor (beta chain) was sequenced for a study of blood T cell repertoires in COVID-19. Produced via immunoSEQ multiplex PCR; TCRdb's table is partial and in-frame only. Counted here are 400,000 to 500,000 clones, roughly 90% occurring once; the ten biggest clones make up 1.8%. The V gene's germline CDR1 is SGHAT and CDR2 FQNNGV. The CDR3 has 15 amino acids. V trimming: 5 bases; J trimming: 4 bases; junction bases outside the gene matches: 8. Ages ranged from about 18 to 89 years, with residence in fewer than 25 US areas. Categorization into cohorts depended on clinical history that participants reported. In Cohort 3, a recovered donor had either two negative PCRs, clearance, or symptom resolution.

The rearrangement uses TRBV11-2 and TRBJ1-3; 7 bases line up with TRBD1. The sequenced material came from PBMCs or T cells enriched from blood (not recorded which). The sequence was collected from a woman between 40 and 55 years old who had recovered from COVID-19. CDR3 sequence reads: CASSPTGLFGNTIYF. CDR3 in DNA: TGTGCCAGCAGCCCGACAGGGTTATTCGGAAACACCATATATTTT.